This record looks at one T cell receptor beta chain sequence and its context. Repertoires were generated with immunoSEQ multiplex PCR, while TCRdb's copy carries only in-frame clones and drops some. This sample yields tens of thousands of clones, of which nearly 90% are seen a single time; more than 0.25% belongs to the top ten. The data originate from a study of OX40 agonist ivuxolimab in advanced cancers. The germline V gene encodes CDR1 MNHEY and CDR2 SMNVEV (reference sequence). This CDR3 is built from 14 residues. The V gene end was trimmed by 5 bases and the J gene end by 4 bases; junction bases not matched to a gene: 5.

The chain employs TRBV27 and TRBJ1-3; 7 bases align to TRBD1. Sequencing used CD4+ or CD8+ T cells sorted from blood, obtained in a trial of the OX40 agonist ivuxolimab. The receptor was derived from an adult with an advanced solid tumor such as melanoma, head and neck, liver or kidney cancer. The CDR3 loop is CASSPGTVGNTIYF. In DNA, the CDR3 is TGTGCCAGCAGTCCCGGGACAGTCGGAAACACCATATATTTT.